Below are 2 T cell receptor beta chains sequenced from a single sample in a study of PD-1 blockade in classical Hodgkin lymphoma. Assay: immunoSEQ multiplex PCR; the TCRdb copy retains only in-frame clones and omits some. The sample lists about 11,000 clones, approximately 80% occurring once. Every patient experienced relapse after autologous stem cell transplantation, and brentuximab vedotin exposure varied. Specimen: peripheral blood mononuclear cells (PBMCs), collected before the second cycle of nivolumab. The receptors come from a human donor with classical Hodgkin lymphoma.

The sample holds a few counts of this clone. The rearrangement uses TRBV5-6 and TRBJ2-3; TRBD2 matches 7 bases. V gave up 0 bases and J gave up 2 bases; unmatched junction bases: 6. The CDR3 is 16 amino acids. Germline V gene sequence: CDR1 SGHDT, CDR2 YYEEEE. CDR3 protein: CASSLGGGGPTDTQYF. The CDR3 nucleotides are TGTGCCAGCAGCTTGGGTGGGGGAGGGCCCACAGATACGCAGTATTTT.

The chain has TRBV11-2 and TRBJ2-5, with TRBD1 identical over 7 bases. This CDR3 region has 14 residues. Germline V gene data show CDR1 as SGHAT and CDR2 as FQNNGV. The J segment lost 5 bases and the V segment lost 5 bases, leaving 8 bases of the junction unmatched. The CDR3 protein is CASSLNGQAETQYF. CDR3 nucleotide sequence: TGTGCCAGCAGCCTGAACGGACAGGCGGAGACCCAGTACTTC.